This T cell receptor (beta chain) was obtained from a study of identical twins. A word on this clonotype: Its antigen remains unidentified.

TCRdb called the 5' RACE reads again in MiXCR, with one record for every CDR3 protein. The sample lists 1.5 million to 2 million distinct CDR3 sequences, roughly 35% occurring once. Germline values: CDR1 SEHNR, CDR2 FQNEAQ (reference sequence). V lost 1 base, J lost 7 bases, and 17 bases lay in between. This CDR3 comprises 15 residues. Study-level points and caveats: Where beta out-of-frame sequences were concerned, excess twin sharing was weaker. Modelling approaches yielded underestimates of out-of-frame TCR alpha sharing between monozygotic twins. Potential partial confounding of zero-insertion analyses by invariant MAIT and iNKT cells was noted.

Sequenced: cord blood. The sequence came from a newborn girl in good health. The chain uses TRBV7-9 and TRBJ2-7; no reliable D call. DNA for the CDR3: TGTGCCAGCAGCTTAGATTCTCCCAGGCGCAATGAGCAGTACTTC. Its protein product is CASSLDSPRRNEQYF.